This T cell receptor beta chain was sequenced in a study of patients and donors after allogeneic stem cell transplantation (dated by TCRdb to the early 2020s). This clonotype was detected a few times. Its binding antigen is unknown. No much larger clonotype is one base removed from it; base qualities were not supplied. Trimming costs V 4 bases and J 9 bases, and their ends lie 10 bases apart. The CDR3 covers 12 residues, taking in both the cysteine and the phenylalanine. Only CDR3 DNA is held: 36 bases, read in frame from base 1. CDR1 and CDR2 are drawn from the germline V gene: MNHEY, SVGAGI. The protocol used for the library was RT-PCR. TCRdb shows the sequencer as NextSeq 550. The public reads were quality trimmed at Q25 with fastp and then assembled into clones with MiXCR by TCRdb, keeping productive beta chains. Each entry merges the rows of one CDR3 protein and shows their most common DNA and genes. This sample is represented by about 960,000 distinct CDR3 sequences; around 17% of them were singletons. The ten most abundant clones make up around 6% of the sample.

Recombination joined TRBV6-5 with TRBJ2-1; no D segment can be confidently identified. The sequence came from a human donor who was either an allogeneic HSCT recipient or a stem cell or donor lymphocyte infusion donor (not recorded which). It is not recorded whose cells these are; they may come from a transplant donor. Sequencing was performed on blood, either unsorted or a sorted T cell fraction (not recorded which). CDR3 region: CASSSARSEQFF. The nucleotides are TGTGCCAGCAGTTCCGCACGGAGTGAGCAGTTCTTC.